The entry that follows covers one T cell receptor beta chain sequence. The source of the sample is a study of human T cells and chemical hapten exposure. The time point is: patch test 3, about 24 weeks after DPC sensitization. Treatment noted: therapeutic diphenylcyclopropenone sensitization with weekly scalp DPC. TCRdb redid the calling of the RACE reads with MiXCR, one entry per CDR3 protein. The sample shows 80,000 to 100,000 distinct CDR3 sequences, 9.5% to 14% of them seen only once. Sequencing was performed on whole blood, taken in connection with sensitization to the hapten diphenylcyclopropenone (DPC). The clonotype comes from a woman aged 45 to 65 with alopecia areata. Some clones in this sample may be carry-over from other donors' samples.

In nucleotides, the CDR3 is TGTGCCAGCAGCTTTGCCCCCTTGGGGACAGGGAATGAAAAACTGTTTTTT. Its translation is CASSFAPLGTGNEKLFF. This rearrangement joins TRBV5-6 to TRBJ1-4, with 9 bases matching TRBD1. The CDR3 length is 17 residues. Germline V gene lookup returns CDR1 SGHDT and CDR2 YYEEEE. With V trimmed by 2 bases and J by 5 bases, 10 bases remained unmatched.